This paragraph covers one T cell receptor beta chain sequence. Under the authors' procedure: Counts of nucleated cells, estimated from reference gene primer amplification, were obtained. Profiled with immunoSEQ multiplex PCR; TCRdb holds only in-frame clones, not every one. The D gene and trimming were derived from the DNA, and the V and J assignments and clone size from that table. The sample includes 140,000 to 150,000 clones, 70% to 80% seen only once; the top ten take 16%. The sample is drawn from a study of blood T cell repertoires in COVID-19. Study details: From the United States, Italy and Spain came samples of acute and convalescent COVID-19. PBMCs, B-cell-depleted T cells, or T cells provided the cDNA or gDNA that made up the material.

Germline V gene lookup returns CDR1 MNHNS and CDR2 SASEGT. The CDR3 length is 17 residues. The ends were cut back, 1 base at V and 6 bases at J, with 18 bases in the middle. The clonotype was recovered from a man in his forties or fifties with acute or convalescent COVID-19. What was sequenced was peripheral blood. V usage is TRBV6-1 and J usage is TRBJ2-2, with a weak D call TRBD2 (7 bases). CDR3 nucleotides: TGTGCCAGCAGTGAAGTGCGGGGGCAGGGTAAGGCCGGGGAGCTGTTTTTT. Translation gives CASSEVRGQGKAGELFF.